These 5 T cell receptor beta chains originate from one sample sequenced in a study of T cells after yellow fever vaccination. TCRdb re-analysed the 5' RACE reads in MiXCR, keeping a single row per CDR3 protein. The sample lists about 130,000 distinct CDR3 sequences; over 8% were seen once. Sequences were derived from CD8+ T cells sorted from PBMCs, sampled on the day of the yellow fever booster vaccination. Every receptor here comes from a man between 18 and 29 years old who received the YFV17D yellow fever vaccine.

J is TRBJ2-7 and V is TRBV29-1; D call uncertain. CDR1 and CDR2 from the germline V gene are SQVTM and ANQGSEA. The CDR3 has 11 residues. V was cut by 4 bases and J by 1 base, with 5 bases left in between. In DNA form, the CDR3 reads TGCAGCGTTGGAGCTTCCTACGAGCAGTACTTC. It is translated as CSVGASYEQYF.

This clonotype has a handful of counts. This chain links TRBV7-9 with TRBJ1-1; D is possibly TRBD1 (5 bases). The CDR3 has 16 residues. Germline V gives CDR1 SEHNR, CDR2 FQNEAQ (reference sequence). The ends were cut back, 5 bases at V and 3 bases at J, with 19 bases in the middle. The CDR3 coding sequence is TGTGCCAGCAGCGGACCTTCCGGGACGGAGGACACTGAAGCTTTCTTT. Translated, it gives CASSGPSGTEDTEAFF.

This chain links TRBV12-3 or TRBV12-4 with TRBJ1-5; D unclear. The V and J ends lost 6 bases and 5 bases respectively, with 11 bases between them. This CDR3 comprises 13 residues. The CDR3 reads CASREDGYQPQHF. The CDR3 region has the DNA TGTGCCAGCAGGGAAGACGGCTATCAGCCCCAGCATTTT.

This chain connects TRBV2 to TRBJ2-6, with D uncertain. The germline CDR1 and CDR2 sequences are SNHLY and FYNNEI. Trimming left V 6 bases short and J 0 bases short, with 18 bases between. The CDR3 has 18 amino acids. The CDR3 region has the DNA TGTGCCAGCAGCACCCCCACTGACGCCCACTCTGGGGCCAACGTCCTGACTTTC. Its translation: CASSTPTDAHSGANVLTF.

This clonotype showed up just a few times. The rearrangement uses TRBV5-5 and TRBJ1-2, with a possible D match to TRBD1 (6 bases). Looked up from germline, CDR1 is SGHKS and CDR2 is YYEKEE (reference sequence). V lost 9 bases to trimming and J lost 4 bases, with 13 bases between them. The CDR3 has 12 amino acids. The CDR3 DNA is TGTGCCACCACACAGGGATCCTATGGCTACACCTTC. It is translated as CATTQGSYGYTF.